This entry lists 15 T cell receptor beta chains sequenced from one sample in a study of monozygotic twins with cystic fibrosis. Sequencing was performed with immunoSEQ multiplex PCR; in TCRdb, only in-frame clones are kept and a portion is missing. Among roughly 20,000 clones listed, around 97% were seen once. The sample consisted of blood. The receptor set was obtained from a woman under 40 with cystic fibrosis.

This chain uses TRBV28 with TRBJ1-6; no firm D call. V lost 2 bases, J lost 9 bases, and 11 bases lay in between. The germline V gene encodes CDR1 MDHEN and CDR2 SYDVKM. The CDR3 runs to 14 residues. The CDR3 loop reads CASSLTVEGSPLHF. CDR3 nucleotides: TGTGCCAGCAGTTTAACAGTAGAGGGTTCACCCCTCCACTTT.

This chain links TRBV6-4 with TRBJ1-1; D ambiguous. The CDR3 has 14 residues. Germline lookup yields CDR1 MRHNA and CDR2 SNTAGT. Trimming shortened V by 10 bases and J by 2 bases, and 17 bases separated the two germline ends. CDR3 in amino acids: CATRAAPLNTEAFF. The CDR3 DNA reads TGTGCCACCCGGGCAGCCCCCTTAAACACTGAAGCTTTCTTT.

This rearrangement joins TRBV5-6 to TRBJ1-4, with 8 bases lining up with TRBD1. Germline CDR1 is SGHDT and CDR2 is YYEEEE. Unmatched junction bases numbered 3, after V lost 4 bases and J lost 7 bases. This CDR3 has 13 amino acids. CDR3 in amino acids: CASSKDRVEKLFF. CDR3 DNA sequence: TGTGCCAGCAGCAAGGACAGGGTTGAAAAACTGTTTTTT.

The CDR3 protein is CASSSVGQGAFNTIYF. The CDR3 DNA is TGCGCCAGCAGCTCCGTCGGACAGGGGGCATTCAACACCATATATTTT. The rearrangement uses TRBV5-1 and TRBJ1-3; 11 nucleotides match TRBD1. Germline V gene lookup returns CDR1 SGHRS and CDR2 YFSETQ. This CDR3 spans 16 amino acids. V lost 3 bases to trimming and J lost 7 bases; unmatched junction nucleotides: 9.

The rearrangement joins TRBV30 to TRBJ1-1, with D perhaps TRBD1 (5 bases). The CDR3 extends over 14 amino acids. Germline CDR1 and CDR2: GTSNPN and SVGIG (reference sequence). V was shortened by 2 bases and J by 1 base, with 11 bases between the two germline ends. The CDR3 bases are TGTGCCTGGAGTCCTCGGACACCGAACACTGAAGCTTTCTTT. It yields the protein CAWSPRTPNTEAFF.

The chain couples TRBV7-2 to TRBJ2-7; 9 bases match TRBD2. V lost 4 bases and J lost 2; bases outside the gene matches: 9. CDR1 and CDR2 from the germline V gene are SGHTA and FQGNSA. The CDR3 consists of 16 residues. In DNA, the CDR3 is TGTGCCAGCAGCTCAAGGACTAGCGCAGGAACCTACGAGCAGTACTTC. It encodes CASSSRTSAGTYEQYF.

This clone has only one observation. V and J are TRBV2 and TRBJ1-5; D call uncertain. Germline-derived CDR1 and CDR2 are SNHLY and FYNNEI. The ends were cut back, 4 bases at V and 6 bases at J, with 13 bases in the middle. The CDR3 is made up of 14 amino acids. CDR3 protein: CASSVHSSGQPQHF. In DNA, the CDR3 is TGTGCCAGCAGTGTTCACTCCTCCGGTCAGCCCCAGCATTTT.

The chain employs TRBV7-8 and TRBJ1-4; D ambiguous. Germline lookup yields CDR1 SGHVS and CDR2 FQNEAQ. V was cut by 5 bases and J by 4 bases, with 14 bases left in between. This CDR3 contains 15 residues. Here the CDR3 reads CASSTRGAINEKLFF. DNA of the CDR3: TGTGCCAGCAGCACCCGGGGAGCGATTAATGAAAAACTGTTTTTT.

This clone was seen only once. The chain has TRBV2 and TRBJ2-3; D is perhaps TRBD1 (6 bases). V lost 8 bases to trimming and J lost 2 bases, with 14 bases between them. Germline V gene data show CDR1 as SNHLY and CDR2 as FYNNEI. This CDR3 is 14 amino acids long. The CDR3 DNA reads TGTGCCAGCCACAGGGACCTACCCACAGATACGCAGTATTTT. Residues: CASHRDLPTDTQYF.

CDR3 region: CASSYLIKGQPKAFF. Written as DNA, the CDR3 is TGTGCCAGCAGCTACCTAATAAAGGGACAGCCCAAAGCTTTCTTT. The chain uses TRBV7-2 and TRBJ1-1, with 7 bases that match TRBD1. The CDR3 runs to 15 residues. In germline, CDR1 is SGHTA, CDR2 FQGNSA. Trimming at V came to 4 bases and at J to 9 bases, leaving 14 bases not matched to a gene.

The rearrangement uses TRBV4-3 and TRBJ2-7; D is unclear. The V end was cut by 5 bases, the J end by 3 bases, with 8 bases between. CDR3 length: 12 amino acids. Germline V gene sequence: CDR1 LGHNA, CDR2 YSLEER. The CDR3 DNA reads TGCGCCAGCAGCTTAAAAGGCTACGAGCAGTACTTC. Translating it yields CASSLKGYEQYF.

V usage is TRBV5-6 and J usage is TRBJ2-1; D possibly corresponds to TRBD2 (6 bases). The length of the CDR3 is 13 residues. CDR1 and CDR2 (germline): SGHDT, YYEEEE. V shed 3 bases and J shed 16 bases, with 20 bases lying between them. CDR3 DNA sequence: TGTGCCAGCAGCTGGTCGGCGAGTGGGGGGAAATTCTTC. It is translated as CASSWSASGGKFF.

CDR3 sequence: CASSVTGGSYNEQFF. The CDR3 region has the DNA TGTGCCAGCAGCGTTACGGGGGGCTCCTACAATGAGCAGTTCTTC. V gene TRBV9 combines with J gene TRBJ2-1; TRBD2 agrees at 7 bases. V trimming: 2 bases; J trimming: 0 bases; junction bases outside the gene matches: 2. Germline V gene lookup returns CDR1 SGDLS and CDR2 YYNGEE. There are 15 residues in the CDR3. Together with reference TRBV9 and TRBJ2-1, the CDR3 gives the full variable domain: DSGVTQTPKHLITATGQRVTLRCSPRSGDLSVYWYQQSLDQGLQFLIQYYNGEERAKGNILERFSAQQFPDLHSELNLSSLELGDSALYFCASSVTGGSYNEQFFGPGTRLTVL.

The rearrangement uses TRBV7-9 and TRBJ1-3, with D hard to call. CDR1 SEHNR and CDR2 FQNEAQ come from the germline V gene (reference sequence). V shed 0 bases and J shed 3 bases, with 12 bases lying between them. This CDR3 contains 16 residues. DNA of the CDR3: TGTGCCAGCAGCTTAGCGGAACTTTTAAGTGGAAACACCATATATTTT. Translating gives CASSLAELLSGNTIYF.

The rearrangement uses TRBV6-1 and TRBJ2-1; 10 nucleotides line up with TRBD1. CDR3 length: 14 amino acids. Germline loops: CDR1 MNHNS, CDR2 SASEGT. Trimming cost V 10 bases and J 7 bases; bases outside gene matches: 10. CDR3 region: CAISGTGDLNEQFF. In DNA, the CDR3 is TGTGCCATCTCCGGGACAGGGGATTTAAATGAGCAGTTCTTC.